Listed here are 21 T cell receptor beta chains from one sample, sequenced in a study of shared clonotypes between healthy human individuals. Clones were read by immunoSEQ multiplex PCR, and TCRdb kept only the in-frame ones, dropping some. The sample yields hundreds of thousands of clones, over 65% seen once. The sample comprised memory CD4+ T cells sorted from blood. The subset was: CD45RA-negative fraction. These receptors all stem from a man younger than 45 in good health.

The chain recombines TRBV15 with TRBJ1-5; 7 nucleotides line up with TRBD1. Germline V gene lookup returns CDR1 LNHNV and CDR2 YYDKDF (reference sequence). Trimming took 4 bases from V and 3 from J; bases not matched to a gene: 6. CDR3 length: 15 amino acids. The CDR3 DNA follows: TGTGCCACCAGCATTCGAACAGGGGACAATCAGCCCCAGCATTTT. Translated, it gives CATSIRTGDNQPQHF.

This rearrangement joins TRBV19 to TRBJ2-2; 7 positions match TRBD2. This CDR3 has 16 amino acids. V trimming: 3 bases; J trimming: 2 bases; junction bases outside the gene matches: 6. The germline CDR1 and CDR2 sequences are LNHDA and SQIVND (reference sequence). The CDR3 sequence: CASSINSGLNTGELFF. DNA for the CDR3: TGTGCCAGTAGTATTAATAGCGGGCTTAACACCGGGGAGCTGTTTTTT.

This rearrangement joins TRBV18 to TRBJ2-3, with 9 positions matching TRBD2. Germline values: CDR1 KGHSH, CDR2 LQKENI. After removal of 3 bases from V and 4 bases from J, the junction contained 11 bases not matched to a gene. This CDR3 spans 17 amino acids. Here the CDR3 reads CASSPRGSGSRADTQYF. The CDR3 DNA follows: TGTGCCAGCTCACCTCGAGGTAGCGGGAGTCGCGCAGATACGCAGTATTTT. Based on the CDR3 plus reference TRBV18 and TRBJ2-3, the full variable domain is NAGVMQNPRHLVRRRGQEARLRCSPMKGHSHVYWYRQLPEEGLKFMVYLQKENIIDESGMPKERFSAEFPKEGPSILRIQQVVRGDSAAYFCASSPRGSGSRADTQYFGPGTRLTVL.

The gene calls are TRBV11-2 and TRBJ2-7; the D gene is possibly TRBD1 (6 bases). Germline V gene data show CDR1 as SGHAT and CDR2 as FQNNGV. The CDR3 contains 17 residues. V was clipped by 5 bases and J by 3 bases, with 23 bases between them. CDR3 coding DNA: TGTGCCAGCAGCCCCCACACCGGGCGTAGCAGGGGCTACGAGCAGTACTTC. As protein: CASSPHTGRSRGYEQYF.

V usage is TRBV27 and J usage is TRBJ2-7; 7 nucleotides align to TRBD1. This CDR3 is 14 amino acids long. CDR1 MNHEY and CDR2 SMNVEV come from the germline V gene (reference sequence). V dropped 9 bases and J dropped 3; count of bases not matched to a gene: 11. The CDR3 bases are TGTGCCAGGCCTGTTCGACAGGGCGTCTACGAGCAGTACTTC. Its protein product is CARPVRQGVYEQYF.

The chain combines TRBV9 with TRBJ1-4, with a tentative D call TRBD1 (6 bases). The V and J ends lost 0 bases and 7 bases respectively, with 19 bases between them. This CDR3 comprises 17 residues. Germline V gene data show CDR1 as SGDLS and CDR2 as YYNGEE. The CDR3 bases are TGTGCCAGCAGCGTAGGTGGCAGGGGTCTTGGTTCTGAAAAACTGTTTTTT. Translated: CASSVGGRGLGSEKLFF.

This chain links TRBV4-1 with TRBJ2-2; D is possibly TRBD1 or TRBD2 (6 bases each). The CDR3 sequence is 16 residues long. V was pared by 0 bases and J by 2 bases, with 10 bases between. Germline loops: CDR1 MGHRA, CDR2 YSYEKL. DNA for the CDR3: TGCGCCAGCAGCCAAGAGGGGGGCCCTAACACCGGGGAGCTGTTTTTT. It specifies CASSQEGGPNTGELFF.

This clone has only a few counts. The V gene is TRBV5-1, the J gene TRBJ1-3; no clear D gene. V shed 4 bases and J shed 0 bases, with 11 bases lying between them. Germline V gene sequence: CDR1 SGHRS, CDR2 YFSETQ. CDR3 size: 15 residues. CDR3 sequence reads: CASSSDGVSGNTIYF. In nucleotides, the CDR3 is TGCGCCAGCAGCAGTGACGGCGTCTCTGGAAACACCATATATTTT.

The V gene is TRBV7-3, the J gene TRBJ2-1; TRBD2 agrees at 12 bases. The junction had 4 bases not matched to a gene; V was cut back by 5 bases and J by 5 bases. CDR3 length equals 15 residues. The germline V gene encodes CDR1 SGHTA and CDR2 FQGTGA. CDR3 region: CASSPGLAGDNEQFF. CDR3 nucleotides: TGTGCCAGCAGCCCGGGACTAGCGGGTGACAATGAGCAGTTCTTC.

This chain connects TRBV27 to TRBJ2-7, with 11 bases lining up with TRBD1. CDR3 length: 20 amino acids. V was clipped by 1 base and J by 6 bases; unmatched bases: 20. Germline V gene lookup returns CDR1 MNHEY and CDR2 SMNVEV (reference sequence). The CDR3 coding sequence is TGTGCCAGCAGTTTATTTTCATTAGAGGTTTTTGGGACAGGGGGAGGCGAGCAGTACTTC. This encodes CASSLFSLEVFGTGGGEQYF.

The rearrangement joins TRBV28 to TRBJ2-7; 7 bases are a match to TRBD2. The ends lost 3 bases at V and 3 bases at J; junction bases unmatched: 8. CDR3 length: 15 residues. The V gene's germline CDR1 is MDHEN and CDR2 SYDVKM. CDR3 coding DNA: TGTGCCAGCAGTTTTATGGGGGGGTACAACTACGAGCAGTACTTC. Its protein is CASSFMGGYNYEQYF.

V is TRBV11-2 and J is TRBJ2-1, with 7 bases fitting TRBD2. The CDR3 runs to 15 residues. V trimming: 5 bases; J trimming: 6 bases; junction bases outside the gene matches: 10. Germline-derived CDR1 and CDR2 are SGHAT and FQNNGV. CDR3 sequence reads: CASSAGGLKFNEQFF. The CDR3 DNA sequence: TGTGCCAGCAGCGCCGGGGGACTAAAGTTCAATGAGCAGTTCTTC.

This rearrangement joins TRBV7-9 to TRBJ2-5; TRBD1 is a possible D gene (6 bases). Trimming pared 9 bases from V and 2 bases from J, leaving 13 bases between. CDR1 is SEHNR and CDR2 is FQNEAQ in the germline V gene (reference sequence). The CDR3 totals 13 residues. DNA for the CDR3: TGTGCCAGTATACAGGGCTCACAAGAGACCCAGTACTTC. Protein product: CASIQGSQETQYF.

The rearrangement uses TRBV4-1 and TRBJ2-3, with no clear D. CDR1 and CDR2 (germline): MGHRA, YSYEKL. Trimming shortened V by 0 bases and J by 0 bases, and 7 bases separated the two germline ends. There are 15 residues in the CDR3. DNA for the CDR3: TGCGCCAGCAGCCAAGACATGTTTAGCACAGATACGCAGTATTTT. The encoded protein is CASSQDMFSTDTQYF.

The J gene is TRBJ2-2, the V gene TRBV11-2; 14 bases align to TRBD2. The junction had 6 bases not matched to a gene; V was cut back by 5 bases and J by 4 bases. This CDR3 has 17 amino acids. Germline V gene data show CDR1 as SGHAT and CDR2 as FQNNGV. The CDR3 protein is CASSRTSGRLTTGELFF. CDR3 bases: TGTGCCAGCAGCCGGACTAGCGGGAGGCTCACCACCGGGGAGCTGTTTTTT. Drawing the rest from reference TRBV11-2 and TRBJ2-2, the complete variable domain is EAGVAQSPRYKIIEKRQSVAFWCNPISGHATLYWYQQILGQGPKLLIQFQNNGVVDDSQLPKDRFSAERLKGVDSTLKIQPAKLEDSAVYLCASSRTSGRLTTGELFFGEGSRLTVL.

V is TRBV15 and J is TRBJ1-3; TRBD1 aligns across 9 bases. The CDR3 is made up of 16 amino acids. Germline loops: CDR1 LNHNV, CDR2 YYDKDF (reference sequence). V lost 1 base, J lost 7 bases, and 8 bases stayed unmatched. The chain's CDR3 is CATSRGSTGGLNTIYF. The CDR3 nucleotides are TGTGCCACCAGCAGAGGTTCAACAGGGGGCTTGAACACCATATATTTT.

The rearrangement joins TRBV5-6 to TRBJ1-5, with D maybe TRBD1 (6 bases). Trimming took off 4 bases at V and 6 bases at J, with 17 bases between the two ends. The CDR3 has 15 residues. The germline V gene encodes CDR1 SGHDT and CDR2 YYEEEE. This CDR3 reads CASSDKGGGSQPQHF. The CDR3 nucleotides are TGTGCCAGCAGCGACAAAGGGGGAGGGAGTCAGCCCCAGCATTTT.

J is TRBJ2-3 and V is TRBV7-2; tentatively, D is TRBD2 (6 bases). The length of the CDR3 is 13 residues. V lost 8 bases, J lost 4 bases, and 13 bases lay in between. Per the germline V gene, CDR1 is SGHTA and CDR2 is FQGNSA. CDR3 nucleotide sequence: TGTGCCAGCCGGGTGGGACTCGCAGATACGCAGTATTTT. Its protein is CASRVGLADTQYF.

This chain uses TRBV10-3 with TRBJ2-2; the D is unclear. The CDR3 runs to 12 residues. CDR1 ENHRY and CDR2 SYGVKD come from the germline V gene. V lost 4 bases, J lost 3 bases, and 3 bases lay in between. DNA of the CDR3: TGTGCCATCAGTGGCTACACCGGGGAGCTGTTTTTT. It codes for CAISGYTGELFF.

This chain connects TRBV5-4 to TRBJ2-7; D might be TRBD2 (5 bases). Trimming left V 3 bases short and J 0 bases short, with 16 bases between. This CDR3 contains 16 residues. Germline values: CDR1 SGHNT, CDR2 YYREEE (reference sequence). CDR3 residues: CASSYGLVEHSYEQYF. CDR3 DNA: TGTGCCAGCAGCTACGGACTGGTTGAGCACTCCTACGAGCAGTACTTC.

This clone has a handful of counts. For the CDR3, the DNA is TGTGCCAGCTCACCACAGAAAGCGAACACTGAAGCTTTCTTT. Its protein product is CASSPQKANTEAFF. This chain connects TRBV18 to TRBJ1-1; D gene unclear. V shed 1 base and J shed 1 base, with 7 bases lying between them. Germline CDR1 KGHSH, CDR2 LQKENI. CDR3 length: 14 amino acids.